Following are 8 T cell receptor beta chains from one sample sequenced in a study of blood T cell repertoires in COVID-19. Profiling relied on immunoSEQ multiplex PCR, and the TCRdb table lists in-frame clones only, not all of them. The sample shows 250,000 to 300,000 clones, 88% of them seen only once. Specimen: PBMCs or T cells enriched from blood (not recorded which). The receptors shown here come from a woman aged 25 to 39 who had recovered from COVID-19.

The chain employs TRBV2 and TRBJ2-7; 9 bases map to TRBD2. The germline V gene encodes CDR1 SNHLY and CDR2 FYNNEI. The V segment lost 6 bases and the J segment 3 bases; nucleotides outside the gene matches: 12. The CDR3 is 16 amino acids. CDR3 loop: CASRETIAGERYEQYF. CDR3 sequence (DNA): TGTGCCAGCAGGGAGACGATAGCGGGGGAGCGCTACGAGCAGTACTTC. The whole variable domain, remainder taken from reference TRBV2 and TRBJ2-7, is EPEVTQTPSHQVTQMGQEVILRCVPISNHLYFYWYRQILGQKVEFLVSFYNNEISEKSEIFDDQFSVERPDGSNFTLKIRSTKLEDSAMYFCASRETIAGERYEQYFGPGTRLTVT.

The chain is built from TRBV27 and TRBJ1-5, with 8 bases that match TRBD1. The CDR3 is made up of 16 amino acids. The J segment lost 4 bases and the V segment lost 5 bases, leaving 10 bases of the junction unmatched. Germline CDR1 MNHEY, CDR2 SMNVEV (reference sequence). This CDR3 reads CASSAKSGGWNQPQHF. CDR3 sequence (DNA): TGTGCCAGCAGTGCCAAATCAGGGGGCTGGAATCAGCCCCAGCATTTT.

The table lists this clone with a count of one. The J gene is TRBJ2-2, the V gene TRBV11-3, with 8 bases identical to TRBD2. Germline CDR1 SGHNT, CDR2 YENEEA. There are 13 residues in the CDR3. With 10 bases clipped from V and 7 bases from J, the junction kept 8 bases outside the gene matches. Here the CDR3 reads CAINGGAVGELFF. As DNA, the CDR3 is TGTGCCATAAACGGGGGGGCGGTCGGGGAGCTGTTTTTT.

The V and J genes are TRBV2 and TRBJ1-3; no clear D gene. V was trimmed by 6 bases and J by 4 bases, leaving 16 bases between them. The CDR3 consists of 15 residues. In germline, CDR1 is SNHLY, CDR2 FYNNEI. CDR3 DNA: TGTGCCAGCAGACCTTTCAGCCAGAGGGGAAACACCATATATTTT. Translation: CASRPFSQRGNTIYF.

J is TRBJ1-6 and V is TRBV7-6; D unclear. The CDR3 runs to 13 residues. Trimming pared 1 base from V and 7 bases from J, leaving 5 bases between. Germline V CDR1 and CDR2: SGHVS, FNYEAQ. The CDR3 loop is CASSLEENSPLHF. In DNA, the CDR3 is TGTGCCAGCAGCTTAGAGGAGAATTCACCCCTCCACTTT. Full variable domain (remainder filled in from reference TRBV7-6 and TRBJ1-6): GAGVSQSPRYKVTKRGQDVALRCDPISGHVSLYWYRQALGQGPEFLTYFNYEAQQDKSGLPNDRFSAERPEGSISTLTIQRTEQRDSAMYRCASSLEENSPLHFGNGTRLTVT.

The chain combines TRBV6-5 with TRBJ2-7; 8 bases are shared with TRBD1. The CDR3 loop spans 14 amino acids. Germline V gene sequence: CDR1 MNHEY, CDR2 SVGAGI. Losses at the gene ends were 6 bases for V and 3 bases for J; bases not matched to a gene: 7. The CDR3 here is CASRATGALYEQYF. DNA for the CDR3: TGTGCCAGCAGGGCGACAGGGGCCCTCTACGAGCAGTACTTC.

The CDR3 nucleotides read TGCAGCGTTGAGGTAGGGGGCTATGGCTACACCTTC. Amino acids: CSVEVGGYGYTF. J is TRBJ1-2 and V is TRBV29-1; D may be TRBD1 (6 bases). Germline V lookup: CDR1 SQVTM, CDR2 ANQGSEA. This CDR3 is 12 amino acids long. Between the trimmed V and J ends, which lost 3 bases and 4 bases, there was a span of 9 bases.

The J gene is TRBJ2-2, the V gene TRBV7-6; TRBD2 aligns across 7 bases. Trimming removed 3 bases from V and 2 bases from J; junction bases left unmatched: 6. CDR1 and CDR2 (germline): SGHVS, FNYEAQ. This CDR3 contains 16 residues. The CDR3 sequence: CASSFNREDNTGELFF. CDR3 nucleotides: TGTGCCAGCAGCTTCAACCGGGAGGATAACACCGGGGAGCTGTTTTTT. Looking up the rest from reference TRBV7-6 and TRBJ2-2 gives the full variable domain: GAGVSQSPRYKVTKRGQDVALRCDPISGHVSLYWYRQALGQGPEFLTYFNYEAQQDKSGLPNDRFSAERPEGSISTLTIQRTEQRDSAMYRCASSFNREDNTGELFFGEGSRLTVL.